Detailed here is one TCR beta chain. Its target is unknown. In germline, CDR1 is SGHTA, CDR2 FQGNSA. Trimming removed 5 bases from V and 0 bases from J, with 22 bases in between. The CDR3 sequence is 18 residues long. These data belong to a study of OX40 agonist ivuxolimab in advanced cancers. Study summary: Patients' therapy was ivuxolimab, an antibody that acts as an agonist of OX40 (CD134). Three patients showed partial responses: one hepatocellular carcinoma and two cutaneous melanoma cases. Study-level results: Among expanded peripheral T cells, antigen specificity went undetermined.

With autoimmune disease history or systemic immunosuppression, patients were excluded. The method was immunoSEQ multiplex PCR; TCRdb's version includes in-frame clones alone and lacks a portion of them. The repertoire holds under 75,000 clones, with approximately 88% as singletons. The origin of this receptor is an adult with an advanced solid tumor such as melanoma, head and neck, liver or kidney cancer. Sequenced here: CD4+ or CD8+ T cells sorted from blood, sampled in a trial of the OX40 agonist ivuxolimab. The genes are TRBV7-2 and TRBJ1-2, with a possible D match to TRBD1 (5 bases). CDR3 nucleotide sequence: TGTGCCAGCAGCGGACCTTCCAGGGTAGAACGAGCTAACTATGGCTACACCTTC. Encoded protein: CASSGPSRVERANYGYTF.